The following is a T cell receptor (beta chain) sequence with its context. Antigen specificity is unknown. The data stem from a study of OX40 agonist ivuxolimab in advanced cancers. Study-wide results and limits: Mean expanded clone counts were higher in CD8+ than CD4+ T cells. At 0.1 to 3.0 mg/kg and by week 6, clonal expansion occurred in CD4+ and CD8+ blood T cells.

Trimming cost V 2 bases and J 5 bases; bases outside gene matches: 7. This CDR3 is built from 15 residues. Germline V lookup: CDR1 MNHEY, CDR2 SVGAGI. Blood was sampled at baseline, cycle 4 day 1, and cycle 7 day 1. Assay: immunoSEQ multiplex PCR; the TCRdb copy retains only in-frame clones and omits some. Of approximately 84,000 clones in the sample, 84% were seen once. This TCR came from an adult with an advanced solid tumor such as melanoma, head and neck, liver or kidney cancer. The chain recombines TRBV6-5 with TRBJ1-2, with 8 bases lining up with TRBD1. The sample consisted of CD4+ or CD8+ T cells sorted from blood, taken in a trial of the OX40 agonist ivuxolimab. CDR3 sequence (DNA): TGTGCCAGCAGTTACAGCCGGGACAGGTCGTATGGCTACACCTTC. Its translation: CASSYSRDRSYGYTF.